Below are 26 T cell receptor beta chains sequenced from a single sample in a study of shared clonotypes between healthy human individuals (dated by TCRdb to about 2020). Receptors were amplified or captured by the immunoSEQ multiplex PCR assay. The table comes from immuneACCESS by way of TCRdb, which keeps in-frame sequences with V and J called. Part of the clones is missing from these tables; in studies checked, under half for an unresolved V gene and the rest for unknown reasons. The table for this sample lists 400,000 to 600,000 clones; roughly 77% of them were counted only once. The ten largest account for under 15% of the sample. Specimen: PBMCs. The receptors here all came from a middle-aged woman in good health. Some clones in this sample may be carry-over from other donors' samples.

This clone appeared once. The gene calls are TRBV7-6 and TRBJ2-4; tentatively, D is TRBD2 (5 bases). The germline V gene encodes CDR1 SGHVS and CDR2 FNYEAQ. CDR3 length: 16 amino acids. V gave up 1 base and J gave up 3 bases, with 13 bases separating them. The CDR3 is CASSLGLASRKNIQYF. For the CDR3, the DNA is TGTGCCAGCAGCTTAGGATTAGCGTCGCGCAAAAACATTCAGTACTTC.

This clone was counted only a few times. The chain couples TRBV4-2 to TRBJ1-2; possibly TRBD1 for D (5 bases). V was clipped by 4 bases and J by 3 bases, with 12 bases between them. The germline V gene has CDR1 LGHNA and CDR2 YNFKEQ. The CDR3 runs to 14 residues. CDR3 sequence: CASSRSGTHYGYTF. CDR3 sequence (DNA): TGTGCCAGCAGCCGGTCCGGGACCCACTATGGCTACACCTTC.

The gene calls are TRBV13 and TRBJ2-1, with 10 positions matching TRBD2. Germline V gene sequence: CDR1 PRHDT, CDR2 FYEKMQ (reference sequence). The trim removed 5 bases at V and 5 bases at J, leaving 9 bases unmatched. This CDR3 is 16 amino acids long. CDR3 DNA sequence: TGTGCCAGCAGCCCGGAACTAGCGGGAAGTAACAATGAGCAGTTCTTC. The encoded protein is CASSPELAGSNNEQFF.

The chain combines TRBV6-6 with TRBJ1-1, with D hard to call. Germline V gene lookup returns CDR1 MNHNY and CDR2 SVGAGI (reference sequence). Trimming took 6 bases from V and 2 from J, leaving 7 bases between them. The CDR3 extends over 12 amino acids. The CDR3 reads CASSRQNTEAFF. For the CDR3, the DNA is TGTGCCAGCAGCAGACAAAACACTGAAGCTTTCTTT.

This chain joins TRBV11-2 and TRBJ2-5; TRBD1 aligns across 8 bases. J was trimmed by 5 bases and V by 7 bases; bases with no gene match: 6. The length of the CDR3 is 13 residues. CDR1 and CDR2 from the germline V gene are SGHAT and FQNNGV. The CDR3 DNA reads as TGTGCCAGCATGCAGGGGGCTTGGGAGACCCAGTACTTC. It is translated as CASMQGAWETQYF.

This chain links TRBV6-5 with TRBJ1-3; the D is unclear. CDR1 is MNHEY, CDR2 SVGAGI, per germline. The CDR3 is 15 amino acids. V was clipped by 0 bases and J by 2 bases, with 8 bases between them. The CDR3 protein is CASSYSTETGNTIYF. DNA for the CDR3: TGTGCCAGCAGTTACTCCACAGAGACTGGAAACACCATATATTTT.

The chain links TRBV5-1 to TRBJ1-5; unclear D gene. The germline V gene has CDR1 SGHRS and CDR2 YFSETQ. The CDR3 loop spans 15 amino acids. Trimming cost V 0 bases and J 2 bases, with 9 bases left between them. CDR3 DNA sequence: TGCGCCAGCAGCTTGGATGACCCGGGCAATCAGCCCCAGCATTTT. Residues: CASSLDDPGNQPQHF.

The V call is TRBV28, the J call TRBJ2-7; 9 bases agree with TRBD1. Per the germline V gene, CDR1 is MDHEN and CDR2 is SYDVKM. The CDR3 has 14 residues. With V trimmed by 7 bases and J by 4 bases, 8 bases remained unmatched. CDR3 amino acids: CASTVNRGLYEQYF. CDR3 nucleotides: TGTGCCAGCACCGTGAACAGGGGGCTGTACGAGCAGTACTTC.

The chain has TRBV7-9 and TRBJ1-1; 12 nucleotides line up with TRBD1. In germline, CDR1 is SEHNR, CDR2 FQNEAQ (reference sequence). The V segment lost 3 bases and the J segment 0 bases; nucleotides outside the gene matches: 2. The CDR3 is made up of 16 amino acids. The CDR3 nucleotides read TGTGCCAGCAGCTTGGGACAGGGGGCCATGAACACTGAAGCTTTCTTT. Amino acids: CASSLGQGAMNTEAFF.

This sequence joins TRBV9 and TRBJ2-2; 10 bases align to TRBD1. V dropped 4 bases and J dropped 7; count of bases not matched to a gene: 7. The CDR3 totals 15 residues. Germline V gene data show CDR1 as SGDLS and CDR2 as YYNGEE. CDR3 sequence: CASSSRDRGDGELFF. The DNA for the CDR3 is TGTGCCAGCAGCTCCCGGGACAGGGGTGACGGGGAGCTGTTTTTT.

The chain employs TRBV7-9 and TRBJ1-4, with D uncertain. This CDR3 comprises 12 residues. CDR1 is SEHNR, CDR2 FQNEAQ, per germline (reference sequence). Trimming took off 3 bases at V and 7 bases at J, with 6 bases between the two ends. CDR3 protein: CASSFFPEKLFF. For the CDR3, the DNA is TGTGCCAGCAGCTTCTTTCCTGAAAAACTGTTTTTT. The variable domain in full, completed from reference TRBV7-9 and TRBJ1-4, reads DTGVSQNPRHKITKRGQNVTFRCDPISEHNRLYWYRQTLGQGPEFLTYFQNEAQLEKSRLLSDRFSAERPKGSFSTLEIQRTEQGDSAMYLCASSFFPEKLFFGSGTQLSVL.

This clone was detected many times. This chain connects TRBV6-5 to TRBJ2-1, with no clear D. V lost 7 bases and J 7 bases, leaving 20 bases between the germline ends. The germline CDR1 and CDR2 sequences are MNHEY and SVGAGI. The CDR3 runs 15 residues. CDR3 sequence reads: CASTFTPDSGNEQFF. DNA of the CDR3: TGTGCCAGCACCTTCACACCTGACTCCGGGAATGAGCAGTTCTTC.

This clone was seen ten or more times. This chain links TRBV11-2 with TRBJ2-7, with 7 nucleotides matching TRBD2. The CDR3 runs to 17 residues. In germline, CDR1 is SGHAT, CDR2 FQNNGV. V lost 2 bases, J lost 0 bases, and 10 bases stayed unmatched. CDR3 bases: TGTGCCAGCAGCTTAATATGGGACTATACAAGCTCCTACGAGCAGTACTTC. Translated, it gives CASSLIWDYTSSYEQYF.

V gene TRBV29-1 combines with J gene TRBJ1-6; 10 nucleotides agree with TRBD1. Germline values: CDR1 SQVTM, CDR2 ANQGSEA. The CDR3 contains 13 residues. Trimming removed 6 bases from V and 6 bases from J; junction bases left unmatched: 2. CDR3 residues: CSVRTGGNSPLHF. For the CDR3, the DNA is TGCAGCGTGAGGACAGGGGGTAATTCACCCCTCCACTTT.

CDR3 bases: TGCGCCAGCAGCGACAGGGGAGTCGTCGAGCAGTACTTC. Translation gives CASSDRGVVEQYF. J is TRBJ2-7 and V is TRBV23-1; 8 bases match TRBD1. TRBV23-1 is noted as an ORF with a role that remains uncertain. There are 13 residues in the CDR3. Unmatched junction bases numbered 7, after V lost 6 bases and J lost 6 bases.

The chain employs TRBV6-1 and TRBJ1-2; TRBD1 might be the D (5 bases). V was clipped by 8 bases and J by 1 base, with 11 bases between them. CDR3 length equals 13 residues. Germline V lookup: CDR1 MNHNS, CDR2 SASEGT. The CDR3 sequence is CASSLGGNYGYTF. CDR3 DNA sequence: TGTGCCAGCTCTCTTGGGGGTAACTATGGCTACACCTTC.

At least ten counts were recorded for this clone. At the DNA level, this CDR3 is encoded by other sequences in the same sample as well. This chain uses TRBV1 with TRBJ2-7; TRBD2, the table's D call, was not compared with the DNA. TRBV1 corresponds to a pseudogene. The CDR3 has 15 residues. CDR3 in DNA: TGCACCAGCAGCCAAGTGGGACTAGCTGGTAGCGAGCAGTACTTC. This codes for CTSSQVGLAGSEQYF.

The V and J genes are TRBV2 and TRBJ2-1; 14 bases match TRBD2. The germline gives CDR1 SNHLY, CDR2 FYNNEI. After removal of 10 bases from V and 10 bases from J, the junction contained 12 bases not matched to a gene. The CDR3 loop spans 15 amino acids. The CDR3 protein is CATHTGTSGSGEQFF. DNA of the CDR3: TGTGCCACCCACACCGGGACTAGCGGGAGCGGGGAGCAGTTCTTC. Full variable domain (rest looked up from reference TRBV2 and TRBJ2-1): EPEVTQTPSHQVTQMGQEVILRCVPISNHLYFYWYRQILGQKVEFLVSFYNNEISEKSEIFDDQFSVERPDGSNFTLKIRSTKLEDSAMYFCATHTGTSGSGEQFFGPGTRLTVL.

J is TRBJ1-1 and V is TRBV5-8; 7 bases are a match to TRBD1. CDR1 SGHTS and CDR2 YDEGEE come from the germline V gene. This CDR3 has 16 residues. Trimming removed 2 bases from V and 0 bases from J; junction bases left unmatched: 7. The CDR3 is CASSFERGLMNTEAFF. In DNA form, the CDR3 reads TGTGCCAGCAGCTTTGAAAGGGGGCTTATGAACACTGAAGCTTTCTTT.

In nucleotides, the CDR3 is TGTGCCAGTAGTATAGATCTTTTGGGACAAGCTAACTATGGCTACACCTTC. Protein product: CASSIDLLGQANYGYTF. This chain links TRBV19 with TRBJ1-2; D is possibly TRBD1 (6 bases). Trimming took off 0 bases at V and 0 bases at J, with 14 bases between the two ends. The CDR3 runs 17 residues. Germline CDR1 is LNHDA and CDR2 is SQIVND (reference sequence). Using reference TRBV19 and TRBJ1-2 for the parts outside the CDR3, the full variable domain is DGGITQSPKYLFRKEGQNVTLSCEQNLNHDAMYWYRQDPGQGLRLIYYSQIVNDFQKGDIAEGYSVSREKKESFPLTVTSAQKNPTAFYLCASSIDLLGQANYGYTFGSGTRLTVV.

As DNA, the CDR3 is TGTGCCAGCAGCTTAGATTACAGCAACAATGAGCAGTTCTTC. Amino acids: CASSLDYSNNEQFF. The chain combines TRBV11-2 with TRBJ2-1, with D uncertain. V dropped 0 bases and J dropped 5 bases, with 8 bases sitting between them. The CDR3 is made up of 14 amino acids. CDR1 is SGHAT, CDR2 FQNNGV, per germline.

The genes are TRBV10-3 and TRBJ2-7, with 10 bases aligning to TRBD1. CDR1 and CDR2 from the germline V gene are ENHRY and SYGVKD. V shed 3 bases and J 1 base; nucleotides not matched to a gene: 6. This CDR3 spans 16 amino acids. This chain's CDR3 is CAISEPDRGLSYEQYF. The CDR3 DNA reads TGTGCCATCAGTGAACCAGACAGGGGGCTGTCCTACGAGCAGTACTTC.

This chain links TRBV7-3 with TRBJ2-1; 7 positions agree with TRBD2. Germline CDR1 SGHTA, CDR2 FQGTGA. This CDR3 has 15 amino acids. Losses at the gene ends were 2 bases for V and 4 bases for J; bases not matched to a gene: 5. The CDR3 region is CASSLQGGGYNEQFF. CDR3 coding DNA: TGTGCCAGCAGCTTACAGGGCGGGGGATACAATGAGCAGTTCTTC.

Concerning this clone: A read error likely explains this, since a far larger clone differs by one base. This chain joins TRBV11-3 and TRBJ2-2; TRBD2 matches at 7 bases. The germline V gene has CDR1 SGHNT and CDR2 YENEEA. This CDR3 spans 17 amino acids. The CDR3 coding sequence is TGTGCCAGCAGCTCCTCAGCGAGCGGGGAGAACACCGGGGAGCTGCTTTTT. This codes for CASSSSASGENTGELLF.

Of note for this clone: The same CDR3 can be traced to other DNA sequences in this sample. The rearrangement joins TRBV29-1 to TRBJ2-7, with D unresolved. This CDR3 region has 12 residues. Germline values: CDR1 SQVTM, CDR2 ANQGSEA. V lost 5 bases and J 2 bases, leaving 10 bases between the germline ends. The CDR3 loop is CSVIKGPYEQYF. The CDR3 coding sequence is TGCAGCGTTATAAAGGGTCCCTACGAGCAGTACTTC.

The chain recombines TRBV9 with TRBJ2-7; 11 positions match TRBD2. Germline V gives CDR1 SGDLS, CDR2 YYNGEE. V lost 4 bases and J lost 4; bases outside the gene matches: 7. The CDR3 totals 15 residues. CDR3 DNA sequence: TGTGCCAGCAGCCCATGGGCTAGCGGGGGGTACGAGCAGTACTTC. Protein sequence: CASSPWASGGYEQYF.